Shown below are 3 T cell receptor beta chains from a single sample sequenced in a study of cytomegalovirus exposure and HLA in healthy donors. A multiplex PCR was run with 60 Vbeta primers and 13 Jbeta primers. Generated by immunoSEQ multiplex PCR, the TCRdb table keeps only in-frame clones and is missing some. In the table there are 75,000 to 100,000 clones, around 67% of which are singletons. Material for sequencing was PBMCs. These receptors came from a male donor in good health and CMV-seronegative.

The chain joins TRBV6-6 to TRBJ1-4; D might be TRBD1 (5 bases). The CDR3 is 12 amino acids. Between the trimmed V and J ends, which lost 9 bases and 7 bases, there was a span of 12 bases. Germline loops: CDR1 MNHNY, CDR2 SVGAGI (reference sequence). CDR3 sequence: CASARGFEKLFF. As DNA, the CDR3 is TGTGCCAGTGCCCGGGGGTTTGAAAAACTGTTTTTT.

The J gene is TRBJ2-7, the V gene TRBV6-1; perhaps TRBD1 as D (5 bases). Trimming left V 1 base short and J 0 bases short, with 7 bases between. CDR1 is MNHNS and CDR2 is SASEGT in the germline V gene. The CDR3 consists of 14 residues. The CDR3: CASSEGDSSYEQYF. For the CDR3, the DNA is TGTGCCAGCAGTGAAGGAGACAGCTCCTACGAGCAGTACTTC.

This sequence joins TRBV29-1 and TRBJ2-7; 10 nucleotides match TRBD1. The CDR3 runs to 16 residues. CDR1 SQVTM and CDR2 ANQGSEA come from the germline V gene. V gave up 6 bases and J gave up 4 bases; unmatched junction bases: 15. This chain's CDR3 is CSVHRLTGGSNYEQYF. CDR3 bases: TGCAGCGTCCACAGGTTGACAGGGGGCTCTAATTACGAGCAGTACTTC.